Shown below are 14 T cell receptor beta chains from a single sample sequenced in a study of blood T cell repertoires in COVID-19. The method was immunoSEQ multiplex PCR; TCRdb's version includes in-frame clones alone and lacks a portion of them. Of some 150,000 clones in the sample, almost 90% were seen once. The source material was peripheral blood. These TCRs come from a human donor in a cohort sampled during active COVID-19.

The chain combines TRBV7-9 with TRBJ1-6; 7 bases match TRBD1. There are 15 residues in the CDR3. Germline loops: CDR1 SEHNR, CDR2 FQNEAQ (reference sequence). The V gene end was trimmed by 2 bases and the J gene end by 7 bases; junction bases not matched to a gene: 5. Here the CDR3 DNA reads TGTGCCAGCAGCTTAATGGGGACAGAGAATTCACCCCTCCACTTT. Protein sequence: CASSLMGTENSPLHF.

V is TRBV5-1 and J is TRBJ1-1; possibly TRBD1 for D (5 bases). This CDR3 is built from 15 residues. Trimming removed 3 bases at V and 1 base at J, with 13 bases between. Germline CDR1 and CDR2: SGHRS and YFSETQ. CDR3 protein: CASSYLLTENTEAFF. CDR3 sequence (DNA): TGCGCCAGCAGCTACCTACTGACAGAGAACACTGAAGCTTTCTTT.

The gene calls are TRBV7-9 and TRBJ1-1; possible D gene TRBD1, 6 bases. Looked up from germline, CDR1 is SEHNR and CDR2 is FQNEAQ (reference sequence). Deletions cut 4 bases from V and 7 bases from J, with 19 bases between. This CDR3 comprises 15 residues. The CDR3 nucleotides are TGTGCCAGCAGCTACACTTTACAGGGAGTGGGTGAAGCTTTCTTT. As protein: CASSYTLQGVGEAFF.

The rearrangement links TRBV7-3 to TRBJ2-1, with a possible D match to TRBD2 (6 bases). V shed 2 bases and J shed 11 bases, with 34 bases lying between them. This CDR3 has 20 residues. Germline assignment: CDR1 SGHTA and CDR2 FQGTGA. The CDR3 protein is CASSLHAGLVSCLQRDQQFF. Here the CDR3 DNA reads TGTGCCAGCAGCTTACACGCGGGGTTGGTTTCATGTCTACAGAGAGACCAGCAGTTCTTC.

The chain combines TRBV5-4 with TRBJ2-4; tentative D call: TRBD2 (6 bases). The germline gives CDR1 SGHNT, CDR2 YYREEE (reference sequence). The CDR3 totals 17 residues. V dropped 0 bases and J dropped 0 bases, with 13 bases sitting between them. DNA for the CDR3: TGTGCCAGCAGCTTGGGGGGGGTACCCCTAGCCAAAAACATTCAGTACTTC. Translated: CASSLGGVPLAKNIQYF. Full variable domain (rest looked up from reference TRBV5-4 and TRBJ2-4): ETGVTQSPTHLIKTRGQQVTLRCSSQSGHNTVSWYQQALGQGPQFIFQYYREEENGRGNFPPRFSGLQFPNYSSELNVNALELDDSALYLCASSLGGVPLAKNIQYFGAGTRLSVL.

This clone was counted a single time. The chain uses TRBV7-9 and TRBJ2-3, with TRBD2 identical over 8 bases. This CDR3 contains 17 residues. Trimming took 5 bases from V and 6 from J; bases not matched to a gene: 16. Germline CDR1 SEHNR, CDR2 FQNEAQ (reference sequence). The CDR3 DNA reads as TGTGCCAGCAGCAACGACCGTAGCGGGATGGGGAGGGATACGCAGTATTTT. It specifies CASSNDRSGMGRDTQYF. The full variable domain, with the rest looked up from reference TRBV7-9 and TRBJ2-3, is DTGVSQNPRHKITKRGQNVTFRCDPISEHNRLYWYRQTLGQGPEFLTYFQNEAQLEKSRLLSDRFSAERPKGSFSTLEIQRTEQGDSAMYLCASSNDRSGMGRDTQYFGPGTRLTVL.

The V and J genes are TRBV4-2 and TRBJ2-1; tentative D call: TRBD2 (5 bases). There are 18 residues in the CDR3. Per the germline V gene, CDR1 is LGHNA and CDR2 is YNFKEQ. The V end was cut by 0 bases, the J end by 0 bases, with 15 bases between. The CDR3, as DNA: TGTGCCAGCAGCCAAGACCCTTCTAGCTGGGCCTCCTACAATGAGCAGTTCTTC. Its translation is CASSQDPSSWASYNEQFF.

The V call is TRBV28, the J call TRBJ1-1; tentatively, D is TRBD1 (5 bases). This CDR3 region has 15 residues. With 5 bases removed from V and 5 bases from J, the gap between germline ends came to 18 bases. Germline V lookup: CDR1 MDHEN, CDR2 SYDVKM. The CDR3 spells CASSPGAGGGTEAFF. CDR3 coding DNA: TGTGCCAGCAGTCCCGGGGCGGGGGGTGGTACTGAAGCTTTCTTT.

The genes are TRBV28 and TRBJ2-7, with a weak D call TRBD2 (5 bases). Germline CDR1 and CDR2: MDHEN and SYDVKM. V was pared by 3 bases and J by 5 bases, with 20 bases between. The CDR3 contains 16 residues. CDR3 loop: CASSLYQVGVLDEQYF. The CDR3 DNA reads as TGTGCCAGCAGTTTGTATCAAGTGGGAGTTTTGGACGAGCAGTACTTC. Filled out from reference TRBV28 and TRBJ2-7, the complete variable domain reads DVKVTQSSRYLVKRTGEKVFLECVQDMDHENMFWYRQDPGLGLRLIYFSYDVKMKEKGDIPEGYSVSREKKERFSLILESASTNQTSMYLCASSLYQVGVLDEQYFGPGTRLTVT.

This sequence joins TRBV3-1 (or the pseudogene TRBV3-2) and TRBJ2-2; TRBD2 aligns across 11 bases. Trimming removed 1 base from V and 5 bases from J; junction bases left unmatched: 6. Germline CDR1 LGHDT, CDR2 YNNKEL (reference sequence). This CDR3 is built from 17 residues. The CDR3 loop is CASSQAVPSGRTGELFF. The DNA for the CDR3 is TGTGCCAGCAGCCAAGCTGTGCCTAGCGGGAGGACCGGGGAGCTGTTTTTT.

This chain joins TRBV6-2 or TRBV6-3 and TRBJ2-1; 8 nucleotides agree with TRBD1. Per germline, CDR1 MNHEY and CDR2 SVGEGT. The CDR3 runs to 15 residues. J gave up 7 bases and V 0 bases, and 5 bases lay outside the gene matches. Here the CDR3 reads CASSYSSHRGNEQFF. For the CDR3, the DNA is TGTGCCAGCAGTTACTCATCCCACAGGGGGAATGAGCAGTTCTTC.

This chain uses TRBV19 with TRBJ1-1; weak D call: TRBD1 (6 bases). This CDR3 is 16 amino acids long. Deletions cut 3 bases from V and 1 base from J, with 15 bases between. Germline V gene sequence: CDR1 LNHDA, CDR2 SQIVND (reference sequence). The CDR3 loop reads CASSIRGGPANTEAFF. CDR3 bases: TGTGCCAGTAGTATTCGCGGGGGCCCAGCGAACACTGAAGCTTTCTTT.

The CDR3: CASSGAGTSLPDTQYF. As DNA, the CDR3 is TGTGCCAGCAGTGGGGCCGGGACTAGCTTACCAGATACGCAGTATTTT. J is TRBJ2-3 and V is TRBV28; 9 bases are a match to TRBD2. Germline-derived CDR1 and CDR2 are MDHEN and SYDVKM. CDR3 length equals 16 residues. V lost 5 bases and J lost 4; bases outside the gene matches: 10.

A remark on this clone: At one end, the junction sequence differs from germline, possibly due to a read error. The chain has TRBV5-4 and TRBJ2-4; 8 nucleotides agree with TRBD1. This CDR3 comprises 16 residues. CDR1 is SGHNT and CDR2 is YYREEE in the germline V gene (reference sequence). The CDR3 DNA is TGTGCCAGCAGCCCTACCCTGACAGGGGCCATAAACATTCAGTACTTC. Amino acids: CASSPTLTGAINIQYF.